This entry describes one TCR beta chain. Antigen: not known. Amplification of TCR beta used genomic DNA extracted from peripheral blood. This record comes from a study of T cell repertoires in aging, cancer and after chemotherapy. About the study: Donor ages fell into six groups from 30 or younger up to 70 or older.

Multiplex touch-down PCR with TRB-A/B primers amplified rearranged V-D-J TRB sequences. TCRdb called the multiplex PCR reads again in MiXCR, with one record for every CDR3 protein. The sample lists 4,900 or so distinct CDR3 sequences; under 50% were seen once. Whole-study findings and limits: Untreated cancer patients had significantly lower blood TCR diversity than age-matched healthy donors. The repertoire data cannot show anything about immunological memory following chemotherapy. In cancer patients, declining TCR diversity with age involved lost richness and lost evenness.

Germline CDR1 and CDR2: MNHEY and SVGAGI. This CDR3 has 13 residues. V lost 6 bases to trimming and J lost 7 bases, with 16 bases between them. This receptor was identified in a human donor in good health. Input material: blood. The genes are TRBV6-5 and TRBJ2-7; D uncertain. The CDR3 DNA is TGTGCCAGCAGGATGATAGGTACCGGAGAGCAGTACTTC. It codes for CASRMIGTGEQYF.